This is a list of T cell receptor beta chains from one sample in a study of T cell responses to AZD1222 COVID-19 vaccine. Data came from immunoSEQ multiplex PCR; TCRdb stores just in-frame clones and leaves some out. The sample has about 120,000 clones, around nine tenths seen once. The sample consisted of peripheral blood, taken on day 0 of AZD1222 vaccination. The receptors here all came from an adult in good health. CDR3s include the opening cysteine and the closing phenylalanine or tryptophan. The D gene is left open where the match is weak. Expanded clones are given a class, and other clones once, few, many or no size at all.

J | length | size | D | V | DNA | CDR3
TRBJ2-1 | 16 | NA | NA | TRBV6-1 | TGTGCCAGCAGTGAAGGGGTAGGACCCCGGTTGTATGAGCAGTTCTTC | CASSEGVGPRLYEQFF
TRBJ1-1 | 13 | NA | NA | TRBV5-8 | TGTGCCAGCAGTTTCGAAGGTTGGGGTGAAGCTTTCTTT | CASSFEGWGEAFF
TRBJ1-1 | 16 | NA | TRBD1 | TRBV9 | TGTGCCAGCAGCGCCCGGACAGGGGTATCGAGCACTGAAGCTTTCTTT | CASSARTGVSSTEAFF
TRBJ2-7 | 12 | once | NA | TRBV6-4 | TGTGCCAGCAATCCCGCCTCCTACGAGCAGTACTTC | CASNPASYEQYF
TRBJ1-5 | 15 | NA | NA | TRBV4-1 | TGCGCCAGCAGCCAAGCAGACAGCCTAGAACAGCCCCAGCATTTT | CASSQADSLEQPQHF
TRBJ1-1 | 14 | once | NA | TRBV3-1/TRBV3-2 | TGTGCCAGCAGCCAAGATATGGGGGCTGTTGAAGCTTTCTTT | CASSQDMGAVEAFF
TRBJ2-1 | 13 | once | TRBD1 | TRBV5-4 | TGTGCCAGCAGCAGGGACAGGGGTGATGAGCAGTTCTTC | CASSRDRGDEQFF
TRBJ2-5 | 13 | NA | NA | TRBV18 | TGTGCCAGCTCAGGGATGCAGGGAGAGACCCAGTACTTC | CASSGMQGETQYF
TRBJ2-7 | 14 | NA | NA | TRBV6-2/TRBV6-3 | TGTGCCAGCAGTCCGTCGGGACCGCTGGACGAGCAGTACTTC | CASSPSGPLDEQYF
TRBJ1-1 | 15 | few | NA | TRBV5-1 | TGCGCCAGCAGCCCGGGAAGGGGGGTGAACACTGAAGCTTTCTTT | CASSPGRGVNTEAFF
TRBJ1-6 | 12 | NA | NA | TRBV7-9 | TGTGCCAGCAGCCCAGGGAATTCACCCCTCCACTTT | CASSPGNSPLHF
TRBJ2-1 | 16 | NA | NA | TRBV4-3 | TGCGCCAGCAGCCAAGAGGGACATAGCTCCTACAATGAGCAGTTCTTC | CASSQEGHSSYNEQFF
TRBJ1-6 | 15 | NA | NA | TRBV2 | TGTGCCAGCAGTGGAGGAGCGCCCTATAATTCACCCCTCCACTTT | CASSGGAPYNSPLHF
TRBJ2-1 | 13 | NA | NA | TRBV11-2 | TGTGCCAGCAGCTTAGACTCGCGAAATGAGCAGTTCTTC | CASSLDSRNEQFF
TRBJ2-2 | 12 | NA | NA | TRBV10-1 | TGCGCCAGCCAGGAAGGGACCGGGGAGCTGTTTTTT | CASQEGTGELFF
TRBJ2-2 | 13 | NA | NA | TRBV2 | TGTGCCAGCAGCGAACAGGGTCGGGGGGAGCTGTTTTTT | CASSEQGRGELFF
TRBJ1-6 | 19 | NA | TRBD1 | TRBV3-1/TRBV3-2 | TGTGCCAGCAGCCGCAAGAGGGGGGAATGGGACAGTTATAATTCACCCCTCCACTTT | CASSRKRGEWDSYNSPLHF
TRBJ1-1 | 16 | NA | NA | TRBV6-2/TRBV6-3 | TGTGCCAGCAGTTACGCTCAGTTCCAGATGAACACTGAAGCTTTCTTT | CASSYAQFQMNTEAFF
TRBJ2-1 | 16 | NA | NA | TRBV19 | TGTGCCAGTAGGCCTTCCGGGACAAATCCCTACAATGAGCAGTTCTTC | CASRPSGTNPYNEQFF
TRBJ1-2 | 14 | NA | NA | TRBV7-2 | TGTGCCTTAGAGGGAGGGACGGCTAACTATGGCTACACCTTC | CALEGGTANYGYTF
TRBJ2-7 | 15 | NA | NA | TRBV6-5 | TGTGCCAGCATTCCAGGGGCTAGCGGACGCTACGAGCAGTACTTC | CASIPGASGRYEQYF
TRBJ1-2 | 14 | few | NA | TRBV4-1 | TGCGCCAGCAGCCAAGAGGTCGGGAACTATGGCTACACCTTC | CASSQEVGNYGYTF
TRBJ2-4 | 12 | NA | NA | TRBV7-2 | TGTGCCAGCAGCTTAGTCTCGGGCATTCAGTACTTC | CASSLVSGIQYF
TRBJ1-5 | 13 | NA | NA | TRBV11-2 | TGTGCCAGCAGTAGGGGGAGCAATCAGCCCCAGCATTTT | CASSRGSNQPQHF
TRBJ2-1 | 15 | NA | NA | TRBV9 | TGTGCCAGCAGCGTAGCTGGGCGGGACTACAATGAGCAGTTCTTC | CASSVAGRDYNEQFF
TRBJ2-1 | 16 | NA | NA | TRBV5-6 | TGTGCCAGCAGCCATCGGGCGGCGGGGTACTACAATGAGCAGTTCTTC | CASSHRAAGYYNEQFF
TRBJ2-3 | 16 | NA | NA | TRBV3-1/TRBV3-2 | TGTGCCAGCAGCCACCTTCAAAGGGGAGGAACAGATACGCAGTATTTT | CASSHLQRGGTDTQYF
TRBJ1-1 | 13 | NA | TRBD1 | TRBV19 | TGTGCCAGTAGTATTGACAGGGAGACTGAAGCTTTCTTT | CASSIDRETEAFF
TRBJ2-7 | 15 | few | TRBD1 | TRBV7-8 | TGTGCCAGCAGCTTAAGGGGACAGGTGACCTACGAGCAGTACTTC | CASSLRGQVTYEQYF
TRBJ1-6 | 13 | NA | NA | TRBV6-5 | TGTGCCAGCAGTCAACCAGGGACGGGGACCCTCCACTTT | CASSQPGTGTLHF
TRBJ1-1 | 13 | NA | NA | TRBV5-6 | TGTGCCAGCAGCTTGCGGTCGGGCACTGAAGCTTTCTTT | CASSLRSGTEAFF
TRBJ2-7 | 11 | NA | NA | TRBV2 | TGTGCCAGCAGCCCCAAGTACGAGCAGTACTTC | CASSPKYEQYF
TRBJ2-4 | 18 | NA | TRBD1 | TRBV4-1 | TGCGCCAGCAGCCAAGACCCCCCGGGACAGGGGGCGTGGAACATTCAGTACTTC | CASSQDPPGQGAWNIQYF
TRBJ1-2 | 14 | NA | NA | TRBV6-5 | TGTGCCAGCACAATGGCAGGGATGGGCTATGGCTACACCTTC | CASTMAGMGYGYTF
TRBJ2-6 | 17 | NA | NA | TRBV5-1 | TGCGCCAGCAGCTTGGGGCAGCCCTCCTCTGGGGCCAACGTCCTGACTTTC | CASSLGQPSSGANVLTF
TRBJ2-2 | 13 | NA | NA | TRBV10-1 | TGCGCCAGCAGTGAGGGGGCGACCGGGGAGCTGTTTTTT | CASSEGATGELFF
TRBJ1-5 | 13 | few | TRBD1 | TRBV5-5 | TGTGCCAGCAGCACGGGACAGGGTAAAGCCCAGCATTTT | CASSTGQGKAQHF
TRBJ2-7 | 15 | NA | NA | TRBV9 | TGTGCCAGCAGCGTAGTGGGGGCGCAATTTAGTGAGCAGTACTTC | CASSVVGAQFSEQYF
TRBJ2-1 | 13 | NA | NA | TRBV10-1 | TGCGCCAGCAGTAGCGGACTGTCCAATGAGCAGTTCTTC | CASSSGLSNEQFF
TRBJ1-2 | 15 | NA | NA | TRBV6-5 | TGTGCCAGCAGTTTAACAGGGTATTCCCACTATGGCTACACCTTC | CASSLTGYSHYGYTF
TRBJ1-1 | 15 | NA | NA | TRBV5-1 | TGCGCCAGCAGAGCTGGAAGGGGAGCGGTCACTGAAGCTTTCTTT | CASRAGRGAVTEAFF
TRBJ2-3 | 14 | NA | NA | TRBV3-1/TRBV3-2 | TGTGCCAGCAGCCAAGAGCCTCGCACAGATACGCAGTATTTT | CASSQEPRTDTQYF
TRBJ1-1 | 19 | NA | TRBD1 | TRBV6-2/TRBV6-3 | TGTGCCAGCAGCCACCCAGCCAGCTACAGGGGGCTCATGAACACTGAAGCTTTCTTT | CASSHPASYRGLMNTEAFF
TRBJ2-3 | 16 | NA | NA | TRBV24-1 | TGTGCCACCAGTGATTCGGGGGCAGGGATGGAAGATACGCAGTATTTT | CATSDSGAGMEDTQYF
TRBJ2-5 | 13 | NA | NA | TRBV19 | TGTGCCAGTAGTATCGCCCGGAAAGAGACCCAGTACTTC | CASSIARKETQYF
TRBJ1-5 | 15 | NA | NA | TRBV5-6 | TGTGCCAGCAGCTTGGCGGGACTCGGCAATCAGCCCCAGCATTTT | CASSLAGLGNQPQHF
TRBJ2-3 | 13 | NA | NA | TRBV6-5 | TGTGCCAGCAGTTACTCTGGGTCAGATACGCAGTATTTT | CASSYSGSDTQYF
TRBJ1-1 | 17 | NA | TRBD1 | TRBV19 | TGTGCCAGTAGTACCTTCCACAGGGGGGGCGTGAACACTGAAGCTTTCTTT | CASSTFHRGGVNTEAFF